This T cell receptor (beta chain) was recorded in a study of OX40 agonist ivuxolimab in advanced cancers. Regarding the complete study: The costimulatory receptor OX40 (CD134) was targeted by ivuxolimab, a fully human IgG2 agonistic monoclonal antibody. Among the approximately 54 dose-escalation patients, 19 had hepatocellular carcinoma, roughly 15 melanoma, 9 renal cell carcinoma and 9 head and neck cancer. Intravenous ivuxolimab was administered to patients every 2 weeks at six dose levels: 0.01, 0.1, 0.3, 1.5, 3 and 10 mg/kg. Three dose-escalation patients achieved partial responses, one with hepatocellular carcinoma and two with cutaneous melanoma. In the dose-escalation cohort, about four fifths of patients were male, and the mean age was around 65 years with a range of roughly 20 to 80. Prior anti-PD-1, anti-PD-L1 or anti-CTLA-4 therapy was permitted, and approximately 39% of dose-escalation patients had received checkpoint inhibitors. Peripheral TCRbeta sequencing was intended to test whether TCR sequence diversity was altered and clonal T-cell expansion was caused by ivuxolimab. The monotherapy dose-escalation portion (N of about 49 patients) of the phase I ivuxolimab trial is reported in the paper.

Genomic DNA was isolated from the sorted cells so that the TCRbeta CDR3 region could be sequenced. The immunoSEQ Assay was used for sequencing of TCRbeta CDR3 regions. This immuneACCESS table, as held by TCRdb, lists in-frame sequences with V and J called but not all clones. Of the missing ones, under half trace to an unresolved V gene in checked studies; the others have no known cause. Here the sample has about 63,000 clones; around 80% occur a single time. The ten largest clones take up around 1% of the sample. Its CDR3 holds 15 amino acids, cysteine through phenylalanine. Only the CDR3 portion is preserved as DNA: 45 bases, with reading frame beginning at the first base. CDR1 and CDR2, looked up from the germline V gene, are ENHRY and SYGVKD. V loses 10 bases of germline sequence and J loses 0 bases, and the interval between the two ends is 13 bases. The trial excluded patients who had a history of autoimmune disease or who were on systemic immunosuppression. Peripheral blood for TCR sequencing was collected from all dose cohorts at baseline, on cycle 4 day 1, and on cycle 7 day 1. The samples were drawn from a first-in-human, open-label, multicenter phase I dose-escalation trial of ivuxolimab. Adults with locally advanced or metastatic melanoma, renal cell carcinoma, hepatocellular carcinoma or head and neck squamous cell carcinoma were enrolled in the trial. CD4+ and CD8+ T cells were sorted separately from peripheral blood before TCR sequencing.

The full study reports these points: Clonal expansion of both CD4+ and CD8+ blood T cells was observed from baseline to week 6 at doses 0.1 to 3.0 mg/kg. After ivuxolimab, more expanded clones were found on average in CD8+ T cells than in CD4+ T cells. Low levels of normalized T-cell clonal expansion were also shown by some nonresponding patients. In the 0.1-3.0 mg/kg groups, partial responders were among the patients with the lowest normalized peripheral clonal expansion, particularly in CD8+ T cells. Which antigens the clonally expanded peripheral T cells were specific for was not determined.

For this clone: Its antigen remains undetermined. Within one base of it there is no much larger clone, and no base qualities were kept.

The clonotype was recovered from an adult with an advanced solid tumor such as melanoma, head and neck, liver or kidney cancer. The sequencing here drew on CD4+ or CD8+ T cells sorted from blood, taken in a trial of the OX40 agonist ivuxolimab. The rearranged segments are TRBV10-3 and TRBJ1-6; TRBD1 is possibly the D segment (5 matching bases). CDR3 region: CATRDASSYNSPLHF. The nucleotide sequence is given as TGTGCCACACGGGACGCGAGCTCCTATAATTCACCCCTCCACTTT.